The table lists the clone carrying this T cell receptor (beta chain) with a few counts. The sample belongs to a study of blood T cell repertoires in COVID-19. In the study overall: Sites in the United States, Italy and Spain provided acute and convalescent COVID-19 samples. Sources were T cells, B-cell-depleted T cells, or PBMCs; the material itself was cDNA or gDNA.

CDR3 length equals 17 residues. V lost 2 bases to trimming and J lost 2 bases, with 16 bases between them. Per germline, CDR1 KGHSH and CDR2 LQKENI. Per the original data handling: Amplifying reference gene primers gave estimates of nucleated cell counts. Produced via immunoSEQ multiplex PCR; TCRdb's table is partial and in-frame only. The DNA gave D and trimming, while V, J and clone size come from that table. Seen here are more than 70,000 clones, 75% to 85% observed once, and the top ten hold under 13%. Sequenced input: peripheral blood. J is TRBJ1-5 and V is TRBV18; D is perhaps TRBD1 (5 bases). The receptor was isolated from a woman between 65 and 79 years old with acute or convalescent COVID-19. The CDR3 reads CASSPFHGQGGNQPQHF. CDR3 bases: TGTGCCAGCTCACCATTCCACGGTCAGGGTGGCAATCAGCCCCAGCATTTT.